One sample yielded the 13 T cell receptor beta chains listed below, sequenced in a study of blood T cell repertoires in COVID-19. Sequencing used immunoSEQ multiplex PCR; TCRdb keeps in-frame clones, though not all of them. This table holds around 95,000 clones, 81% found once. Sequenced input: peripheral blood. All receptors derive from an elderly woman with acute or convalescent COVID-19.

This sequence joins TRBV5-4 and TRBJ1-1, with D maybe TRBD1 (5 bases). This CDR3 is built from 15 residues. V lost 2 bases and J 1 base, leaving 12 bases between the germline ends. Germline loops: CDR1 SGHNT, CDR2 YYREEE (reference sequence). CDR3 DNA: TGTGCCAGCAGCTTAGATGGGGGGTCGAACACTGAAGCTTTCTTT. This codes for CASSLDGGSNTEAFF.

J is TRBJ1-1 and V is TRBV5-4; the D gene is possibly TRBD1 (5 bases). Germline CDR1 is SGHNT and CDR2 is YYREEE (reference sequence). The CDR3 is 14 residues long. Trimming took off 0 bases at V and 0 bases at J, with 6 bases between the two ends. CDR3: CASSLDRMNTEAFF. Written as DNA, the CDR3 is TGTGCCAGCAGCTTGGACAGGATGAACACTGAAGCTTTCTTT.

In DNA, the CDR3 is TGTGCCAGCAGCTCACAGGGAGGGAAAAGGGACAATGAGCAGTTCTTC. It yields the protein CASSSQGGKRDNEQFF. The chain has TRBV7-2 and TRBJ2-1; possible D gene TRBD2, 7 bases. The length of the CDR3 is 16 residues. V was clipped by 4 bases and J by 5 bases, with 18 bases between them. CDR1 is SGHTA, CDR2 FQGNSA, per germline.

This clone was seen just once. The chain couples TRBV2 to TRBJ1-6, with TRBD1 matching over 9 bases. Germline CDR1 SNHLY, CDR2 FYNNEI. Unmatched junction bases numbered 7, after V lost 6 bases and J lost 7 bases. There are 15 residues in the CDR3. CDR3 in DNA: TGTGCCAGCAGCCGGGACAGGGCGGAGAATTCACCCCTCCACTTT. It is translated as CASSRDRAENSPLHF.

The chain has TRBV6-2 or TRBV6-3 and TRBJ1-2; 7 nucleotides align to TRBD1. Germline CDR1 is MNHEY and CDR2 is SVGEGT. The J segment lost 0 bases and the V segment lost 2 bases, leaving 9 bases of the junction unmatched. This CDR3 spans 17 amino acids. DNA of the CDR3: TGTGCCAGCAGTTACCTACAGGGGCGTACGTCTAACTATGGCTACACCTTC. Encoded protein: CASSYLQGRTSNYGYTF.

This sequence joins TRBV19 and TRBJ2-2, with TRBD2 identical over 7 bases. The CDR3 is 17 amino acids. V shed 1 base and J 2 bases; nucleotides not matched to a gene: 7. Germline CDR1 is LNHDA and CDR2 is SQIVND (reference sequence). The CDR3 protein is CASSIVWTGGNTGELFF. CDR3 nucleotides: TGTGCCAGTAGTATAGTCTGGACGGGGGGAAACACCGGGGAGCTGTTTTTT.

The J gene is TRBJ2-3, the V gene TRBV28; 7 nucleotides match TRBD1. The CDR3 covers 13 residues. Trimming cost V 8 bases and J 2 bases; bases outside gene matches: 4. Germline assignment: CDR1 MDHEN and CDR2 SYDVKM. The CDR3 is CASLTGSTDTQYF. The CDR3 coding sequence is TGTGCCAGCCTGACAGGGTCCACAGATACGCAGTATTTT.

The chain has TRBV28 and TRBJ1-5, with 9 bases aligning to TRBD1. This CDR3 spans 14 amino acids. The ends lost 5 bases at V and 7 bases at J; junction bases unmatched: 6. From germline, CDR1 is MDHEN and CDR2 SYDVKM. CDR3 sequence (DNA): TGTGCCAGCAGTCCCGGGACAGGGCACCAGCCCCAGCATTTT. Translating it yields CASSPGTGHQPQHF. The full variable domain, completed using reference TRBV28 and TRBJ1-5, is DVKVTQSSRYLVKRTGEKVFLECVQDMDHENMFWYRQDPGLGLRLIYFSYDVKMKEKGDIPEGYSVSREKKERFSLILESASTNQTSMYLCASSPGTGHQPQHFGDGTRLSIL.

The chain combines TRBV19 with TRBJ2-5, with D perhaps TRBD2 (6 bases). CDR3 length equals 13 residues. The germline CDR1 and CDR2 sequences are LNHDA and SQIVND (reference sequence). V lost 5 bases, J lost 4 bases, and 11 bases lay in between. The CDR3 sequence: CASSRRDGETQYF. DNA of the CDR3: TGTGCCAGTAGTCGGCGGGACGGAGAGACCCAGTACTTC.

The chain carries TRBV15 and TRBJ1-3, with TRBD1 matching 7 bases. CDR1 and CDR2 (germline): LNHNV, YYDKDF (reference sequence). V lost 0 bases to trimming and J lost 0 bases; unmatched junction nucleotides: 5. The CDR3 consists of 17 residues. The CDR3 DNA reads as TGTGCCACCAGCAGAGACCCGGACAGGTTCTCTGGAAACACCATATATTTT. It yields the protein CATSRDPDRFSGNTIYF.

This chain links TRBV2 with TRBJ1-5, with TRBD1 as a possible D gene (5 bases). Looked up from germline, CDR1 is SNHLY and CDR2 is FYNNEI. The CDR3 is made up of 13 amino acids. Trimming shortened V by 7 bases and J by 3 bases, and 10 bases separated the two germline ends. The CDR3 protein is CASTGGINQPQHF. The CDR3 DNA is TGTGCCAGCACGGGGGGGATCAATCAGCCCCAGCATTTT. Full variable domain (outside the CDR3, taken from reference TRBV2 and TRBJ1-5): EPEVTQTPSHQVTQMGQEVILRCVPISNHLYFYWYRQILGQKVEFLVSFYNNEISEKSEIFDDQFSVERPDGSNFTLKIRSTKLEDSAMYFCASTGGINQPQHFGDGTRLSIL.

The V gene is TRBV29-1, the J gene TRBJ1-1, with 12 bases identical to TRBD1. The junction had 6 bases not matched to a gene; V was cut back by 7 bases and J by 3 bases. This CDR3 is built from 14 residues. Germline V gene lookup returns CDR1 SQVTM and CDR2 ANQGSEA. CDR3 in amino acids: CSAGQGAGYTEAFF. As DNA, the CDR3 is TGCAGCGCGGGACAGGGGGCTGGCTACACTGAAGCTTTCTTT.

J is TRBJ1-4 and V is TRBV5-5; perhaps TRBD1 as D (6 bases). V lost 3 bases to trimming and J lost 8 bases, with 20 bases between them. The CDR3 has 16 amino acids. The germline CDR1 and CDR2 sequences are SGHKS and YYEKEE (reference sequence). CDR3 protein: CASSSYLQGDGEKLFF. CDR3 DNA: TGTGCCAGCAGCTCCTACCTACAGGGTGATGGAGAAAAACTGTTTTTT.